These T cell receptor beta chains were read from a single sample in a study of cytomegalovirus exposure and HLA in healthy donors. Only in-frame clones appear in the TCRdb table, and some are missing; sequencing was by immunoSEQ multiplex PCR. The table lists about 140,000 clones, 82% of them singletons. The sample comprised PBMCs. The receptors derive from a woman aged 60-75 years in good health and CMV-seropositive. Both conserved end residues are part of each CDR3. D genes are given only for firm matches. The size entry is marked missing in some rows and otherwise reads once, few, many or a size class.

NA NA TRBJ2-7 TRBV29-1 CSVVGLPREQYF TGCAGCGTTGTGGGGCTACCTCGCGAGCAGTACTTC
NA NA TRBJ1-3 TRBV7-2 CASSPYRTVGSGNTIYF TGTGCCAGCAGCCCTTACCGGACAGTTGGGTCTGGAAACACCATATATTTT
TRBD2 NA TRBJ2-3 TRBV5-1 CASSGNSGARTDTQYF TGCGCCAGCAGCGGGAACAGCGGGGCGCGGACAGATACGCAGTATTTT
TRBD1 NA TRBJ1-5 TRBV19 CASSMDGGQGNQPQHF TGTGCCAGTAGTATGGATGGGGGACAGGGAAATCAGCCCCAGCATTTT
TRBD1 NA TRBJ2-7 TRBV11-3 CASSQGQGAEQYF TGTGCCAGCAGCCAAGGACAGGGGGCAGAGCAGTACTTC
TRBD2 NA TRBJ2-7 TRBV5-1 CASSSGLAGASEQYF TGCGCCAGCAGCTCGGGACTAGCGGGAGCTAGTGAGCAGTACTTC
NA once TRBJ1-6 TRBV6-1 CASGYIGSPLHF TGTGCCAGTGGCTACATCGGGTCACCCCTCCACTTT
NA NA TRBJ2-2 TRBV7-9 CASRPPVTVIGELFF TGTGCCAGCAGGCCGCCAGTAACAGTTATCGGGGAGCTGTTTTTT
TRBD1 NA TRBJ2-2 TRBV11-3 CASSGTGFTGELFF TGTGCCAGCAGCGGGACAGGGTTCACCGGGGAGCTGTTTTTT
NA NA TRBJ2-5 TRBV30 CAWSPDRRETQYF TGTGCCTGGAGTCCGGACAGACGGGAGACCCAGTACTTC
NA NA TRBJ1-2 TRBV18 CASSPTTLGYTF TGTGCCAGCTCACCCACGACACTGGGCTACACCTTC